A single sample is the source of the 21 T cell receptor beta chains below, sequenced in a study of early T cells in non-severe SARS-CoV-2 infection. Each CDR3 protein is one row after TCRdb ran MiXCR on the 5' RACE reads. The table shows about 60,000 distinct CDR3 sequences, with approximately 5.6% occurring only once. Sequencing was carried out using whole blood. These receptors were taken from an adult who was a healthcare worker with PCR-confirmed SARS-CoV-2 infection or an uninfected control (not recorded which).

The chain combines TRBV14 with TRBJ2-1, with D perhaps TRBD2 (5 bases). V was cut by 4 bases and J by 6 bases, with 19 bases left in between. The CDR3 contains 16 residues. The V gene's germline CDR1 is SGHDN and CDR2 FVKESK. The CDR3 here is CASSRGRGILSNEQFF. DNA for the CDR3: TGTGCCAGCAGCCGCGGTCGAGGGATTCTTAGCAATGAGCAGTTCTTC. The complete variable domain, with remaining parts taken from reference TRBV14 and TRBJ2-1, reads EAGVTQFPSHSVIEKGQTVTLRCDPISGHDNLYWYRRVMGKEIKFLLHFVKESKQDESGMPNNRFLAERTGGTYSTLKVQPAELEDSGVYFCASSRGRGILSNEQFFGPGTRLTVL.

This clonotype has a count of ten or more. The genes are TRBV28 and TRBJ2-3, with D possibly matching TRBD2 (6 bases). This CDR3 region has 12 residues. The germline V gene encodes CDR1 MDHEN and CDR2 SYDVKM. V was pared by 7 bases and J by 10 bases, with 15 bases between. The DNA of the CDR3 is TGTGCCAGCACCGGGACTTCCGAGCCGCAGTATTTT. Protein: CASTGTSEPQYF.

This clonotype has at least ten counts. V is TRBV6-5 and J is TRBJ1-6; D is perhaps TRBD1 (5 bases). Germline-derived CDR1 and CDR2 are MNHEY and SVGAGI. CDR3 length: 16 residues. The ends were cut back, 8 bases at V and 7 bases at J, with 21 bases in the middle. This CDR3 is CASSLKGSGPNSPLHF. In nucleotides, the CDR3 is TGTGCCAGCTCCCTCAAGGGGTCAGGGCCGAATTCACCCCTCCACTTT.

This clonotype came up a few times. The rearrangement joins TRBV7-2 to TRBJ2-1, with TRBD1 matching over 10 bases. The CDR3 has 14 amino acids. Germline V gene data show CDR1 as SGHTA and CDR2 as FQGNSA. V lost 3 bases and J lost 9; bases outside the gene matches: 5. The CDR3 DNA follows: TGTGCCAGCAGCTTGGGACAGGGGTTTACTGAGCAGTTCTTC. Translated, it gives CASSLGQGFTEQFF.

This clonotype has ten or more counts. This sequence joins TRBV12-5 and TRBJ2-3; D may be TRBD1 (6 bases). Trimming stripped 8 bases from V and 2 bases from J, with 17 bases between. Germline values: CDR1 LGHNT, CDR2 FRNRAP. The CDR3 runs 15 residues. CDR3 nucleotides: TGTGCTAGTTTGGCGGGCCTGGGGGCCACAGATACGCAGTATTTT. Translating gives CASLAGLGATDTQYF. Filled out from reference TRBV12-5 and TRBJ2-3, the complete variable domain reads DARVTQTPRHKVTEMGQEVTMRCQPILGHNTVFWYRQTMMQGLELLAYFRNRAPLDDSGMPKDRFSAEMPDATLATLKIQPSEPRDSAVYFCASLAGLGATDTQYFGPGTRLTVL.

This clonotype came up many times. The chain uses TRBV14 and TRBJ2-7; no clear D. This CDR3 is 14 amino acids long. CDR1 is SGHDN and CDR2 is FVKESK in the germline V gene. The V and J ends lost 3 bases and 0 bases respectively, with 9 bases between them. The CDR3 reads CASSQTLSSYEQYF. In DNA, the CDR3 is TGTGCCAGCAGCCAGACTCTGAGCTCCTACGAGCAGTACTTC. Full variable domain (outside the CDR3, taken from reference TRBV14 and TRBJ2-7): EAGVTQFPSHSVIEKGQTVTLRCDPISGHDNLYWYRRVMGKEIKFLLHFVKESKQDESGMPNNRFLAERTGGTYSTLKVQPAELEDSGVYFCASSQTLSSYEQYFGPGTRLTVT.

As DNA, the CDR3 is TGCAGCGTGGGAGTAATAAGATACTACAATGAGCAGTTCTTC. It yields the protein CSVGVIRYYNEQFF. This sequence joins TRBV29-1 and TRBJ2-1; a possible D gene is TRBD2 (5 bases). V was cut by 6 bases and J by 3 bases, with 15 bases left in between. CDR3 length: 14 residues. Germline lookup yields CDR1 SQVTM and CDR2 ANQGSEA.

This clonotype was counted ten times or more. The chain recombines TRBV29-1 with TRBJ2-4; D is perhaps TRBD1 (5 bases). Looked up from germline, CDR1 is SQVTM and CDR2 is ANQGSEA. The CDR3 has 10 amino acids. Between the trimmed V and J ends, which lost 7 bases and 8 bases, there was a span of 9 bases. The CDR3 here is CSAKTDIQYF. DNA of the CDR3: TGCAGCGCCAAGACAGACATTCAGTACTTC.

V and J are TRBV12-3 or TRBV12-4 and TRBJ2-5; D is uncertain. The CDR3 contains 13 residues. V lost 3 bases, J lost 0 bases, and 5 bases lay in between. CDR3 coding DNA: TGTGCCAGCAGTTTTACAGACCAAGAGACCCAGTACTTC. Translating gives CASSFTDQETQYF.

This clonotype came up many times. The V call is TRBV12-3 or TRBV12-4, the J call TRBJ2-2; D remains ambiguous. Between the trimmed V and J ends, which lost 6 bases and 1 base, there was a span of 9 bases. The CDR3 extends over 14 amino acids. The CDR3, as DNA: TGTGCCAGCAGCCGGACGGTGAACACCGGGGAGCTGTTTTTT. Translation: CASSRTVNTGELFF.

The sample holds a few counts of this clonotype. This rearrangement joins TRBV12-3 or TRBV12-4 to TRBJ2-7; D ambiguous. The CDR3 consists of 13 residues. The V end lost 6 bases, the J end lost 1 base, and 10 bases lay between the germline ends. Here the CDR3 DNA reads TGTGCCAGCAGGATAGGGCAGTCCTACGAGCAGTACTTC. Translating it yields CASRIGQSYEQYF.

The sample holds many counts of this clonotype. The chain couples TRBV6-5 to TRBJ1-2; TRBD1 matches at 10 bases. Germline trimming cut 7 bases from V and 4 bases from J; bases unmatched to any gene: 12. The CDR3 has 16 amino acids. Germline CDR1 reads MNHEY; CDR2 reads SVGAGI. In DNA form, the CDR3 reads TGTGCCAGCACCGAGACAGGGGGCGTAGGGTCCTATGGCTACACCTTC. As protein: CASTETGGVGSYGYTF.

This clonotype was found many times. The V gene is TRBV20-1, the J gene TRBJ2-1; TRBD2 aligns across 10 bases. Losses at the gene ends were 4 bases for V and 5 bases for J; bases not matched to a gene: 5. In germline, CDR1 is DFQATT, CDR2 SNEGSKA (reference sequence). The CDR3 extends over 14 amino acids. The CDR3 here is CSATGTSADNEQFF. CDR3 DNA sequence: TGCAGTGCTACCGGGACTAGCGCTGACAATGAGCAGTTCTTC.

In DNA, the CDR3 is TGTGCCAGCAATCCTAGAGAGGGTAGCGGACACACAGATACGCAGTATTTT. Protein sequence: CASNPREGSGHTDTQYF. V is TRBV2 and J is TRBJ2-3, with D maybe TRBD2 (6 bases). The germline gives CDR1 SNHLY, CDR2 FYNNEI. V lost 7 bases and J 2 bases, leaving 22 bases between the germline ends. CDR3 length: 17 amino acids.

This clonotype has at least ten counts. This chain joins TRBV4-1 and TRBJ1-4, with D uncertain. Germline CDR1 and CDR2: MGHRA and YSYEKL. This CDR3 has 13 residues. V shed 4 bases and J shed 8 bases, with 11 bases lying between them. CDR3 region: CASSLSGSEKLFF. The CDR3 DNA is TGCGCCAGCAGCCTAAGCGGGTCCGAAAAACTGTTTTTT.

This clonotype has more than one count but fewer than ten. V usage is TRBV3-2 and J usage is TRBJ1-5. TRBV3-2 is tagged as a pseudogene. The CDR3 contains 11 residues. CDR3 loop: CAISICQPQHF. CDR3 DNA sequence: TGTGCCATCTCTATTTGTCAGCCCCAGCATTTT.

This clonotype was counted many times. The chain is built from TRBV10-3 and TRBJ1-6, with D maybe TRBD1 (6 bases). The CDR3 has 12 amino acids. The V gene lost 4 bases and the J gene lost 8 bases, with 6 bases spanning the gap. Germline-derived CDR1 and CDR2 are ENHRY and SYGVKD. The CDR3 DNA is TGTGCCATCAGTGGACAGGATTCACCCCTCCACTTT. It translates to CAISGQDSPLHF.

This clonotype appeared many times. J is TRBJ2-5 and V is TRBV20-1; D is unresolved. V lost 4 bases, J lost 1 base, and 10 bases lay in between. Germline V CDR1 and CDR2: DFQATT, SNEGSKA (reference sequence). There are 13 residues in the CDR3. The CDR3 nucleotides are TGCAGTGCTAACGGGCGAAGCCAAGAGACCCAGTACTTC. This sequence encodes CSANGRSQETQYF.

This clonotype was seen only a few times. The rearrangement uses TRBV6-2 or TRBV6-3 and TRBJ1-5; no clear D gene. The germline V gene encodes CDR1 MNHEY and CDR2 SVGEGT. The CDR3 has 16 residues. Trimming removed 2 bases at V and 3 bases at J, with 14 bases between. CDR3 sequence: CASSYAWGKVNQPQHF. The CDR3 DNA is TGTGCCAGCAGTTACGCCTGGGGTAAGGTCAATCAGCCCCAGCATTTT.

This clonotype was detected a few times. The chain joins TRBV11-2 to TRBJ2-4, with unresolved D. The germline CDR1 and CDR2 sequences are SGHAT and FQNNGV. The CDR3 has 13 residues. Deletions cut 0 bases from V and 4 bases from J, with 4 bases between. CDR3 region: CASSLEEKNIQYF. The CDR3 nucleotides read TGTGCCAGCAGCTTAGAGGAGAAAAACATTCAGTACTTC.

This clonotype was found many times. J is TRBJ2-1 and V is TRBV5-1; D gene uncertain. This CDR3 region has 14 residues. Per the germline V gene, CDR1 is SGHRS and CDR2 is YFSETQ. Trimming pared 3 bases from V and 1 base from J, leaving 8 bases between. The DNA for the CDR3 is TGCGCCAGCAGCTCCGCCATATCCTACAATGAGCAGTTCTTC. This codes for CASSSAISYNEQFF.